Presented here are 15 T cell receptor beta chains from one specimen sequenced in a study of spatial heterogeneity in lung cancer. Study-level findings and limits: Tracking of tumor mutation counts was seen in expanded intratumoral alpha and beta TCR counts.

Time point here: sample taken at primary tumor resection. These TCRs' antigens remain unknown. TCRdb processed the 5' RACE reads anew with MiXCR; each CDR3 protein has one entry. Among 2,700 or so distinct CDR3 sequences listed, under 6.5% were seen once. Sample: lung tumor tissue, taken at surgery. These receptors were obtained from a male donor with early-stage non-small cell lung cancer.

This clonotype was seen ten or more times. This beta chain slipped into a library made for alpha chains as a stray read, so its size is not meaningful. The rearrangement uses TRBV3-1 and TRBJ1-4; D is unresolved. The CDR3 has 12 amino acids. CDR1 LGHDT and CDR2 YNNKEL come from the germline V gene (reference sequence). Trimming removed 3 bases at V and 8 bases at J, with 7 bases between. CDR3 protein: CASSHGREKLFF. In DNA, the CDR3 is TGTGCCAGCAGCCATGGACGGGAAAAACTGTTTTTT. The full variable domain, rest sourced from reference TRBV3-1 and TRBJ1-4, is DTAVSQTPKYLVTQMGNDKSIKCEQNLGHDTMYWYKQDSKKFLKIMFSYNNKELIINETVPNRFSPKSPDKAHLNLHINSLELGDSAVYFCASSHGREKLFFGSGTQLSVL.

In this sample, this clonotype is medium-sized. This beta chain lies outside the target of a library built for alpha chains; its clone size means little. The CDR3 DNA reads TGTGCCAGTGGTTCTGGGGGAGTCCAAGAGACCCAGTACTTC. Its protein product is CASGSGGVQETQYF. The rearrangement links TRBV7-9 to TRBJ2-5; D possibly matches TRBD1 or TRBD2 (5 bases each). With 9 bases removed from V and 1 base from J, the gap between germline ends came to 15 bases. Germline V lookup: CDR1 SEHNR, CDR2 FQNEAQ (reference sequence). The CDR3 is 14 residues long.

About this clonotype: The junction differs from germline at one of its ends, possibly a read error. For a library built for alpha chains, this beta chain is a stray read; little rests on its size. The V call is TRBV28, the J call TRBJ2-5, with a tentative D call TRBD1 (5 bases). The CDR3 runs to 12 residues. Germline-derived CDR1 and CDR2 are MDHEN and SYDVKM. The DNA of the CDR3 is TGTGCCAGCAGTAGACAGCAAGAGACCAAGTACTTC. Its protein is CASSRQQETKYF.

This clonotype counts as medium-sized. This beta chain lies outside the target of a library built for alpha chains; its clone size means little. V usage is TRBV20-1 and J usage is TRBJ2-3, with 12 bases matching TRBD2. There are 15 residues in the CDR3. Per the germline V gene, CDR1 is DFQATT and CDR2 is SNEGSKA (reference sequence). V dropped 4 bases and J dropped 6; count of bases not matched to a gene: 8. The CDR3 nucleotides read TGCAGTGCTACGACTAGCGGGAGTGCGGGGGATACGCAGTATTTT. Encoded protein: CSATTSGSAGDTQYF.

As for this clonotype: As an off-target read in a library built for alpha chains, this beta chain has a frequency of little significance. The rearrangement uses TRBV7-2 and TRBJ2-3, with a tentative D call TRBD2 (6 bases). Germline-derived CDR1 and CDR2 are SGHTA and FQGNSA. Trimming left V 5 bases short and J 3 bases short, with 12 bases between. This CDR3 contains 14 residues. CDR3 coding DNA: TGTGCCAGCAGCCCGGAGCGGGCGACAGATACGCAGTATTTT. Protein product: CASSPERATDTQYF.

In regard to this clonotype: This beta chain is an off-target read within a library intended for alpha chains, so its frequency means little. The chain has TRBV5-6 and TRBJ2-3, with D hard to call. Between the trimmed V and J ends, which lost 0 bases and 4 bases, there was a span of 3 bases. The CDR3 has 12 amino acids. The V gene's germline CDR1 is SGHDT and CDR2 YYEEEE. The CDR3 here is CASSLAADTQYF. Here the CDR3 DNA reads TGTGCCAGCAGCTTGGCCGCAGATACGCAGTATTTT.

This clonotype counts as medium-sized. Because the library targeted alpha chains, this beta chain is an off-target read whose size means little. The chain is built from TRBV10-2 and TRBJ1-1; D remains unclear. Looked up from germline, CDR1 is WSHSY and CDR2 is SAAADI. This CDR3 comprises 14 residues. Trimming pared 8 bases from V and 5 bases from J, leaving 18 bases between. The CDR3 DNA follows: TGCGCCAGCGTCGGGGTTTTTGGGCTAACTGAAGCTTTCTTT. Translating gives CASVGVFGLTEAFF.

In its sample, this clonotype ranks as medium-sized. This beta chain was picked up by a library intended for alpha chains and is off target, so its count carries little meaning. The chain has TRBV5-1 and TRBJ1-4; D may be TRBD1 (6 bases). Germline CDR1 is SGHRS and CDR2 is YFSETQ. Trimming pared 4 bases from V and 0 bases from J, leaving 16 bases between. The CDR3 loop spans 17 amino acids. The CDR3 sequence: CASSPRTARATNEKLFF. The CDR3 bases are TGCGCCAGCAGCCCCAGGACAGCGCGTGCAACTAATGAAAAACTGTTTTTT. Full variable domain (remainder filled in from reference TRBV5-1 and TRBJ1-4): KAGVTQTPRYLIKTRGQQVTLSCSPISGHRSVSWYQQTPGQGLQFLFEYFSETQRNKGNFPGRFSGRQFSNSRSEMNVSTLELGDSALYLCASSPRTARATNEKLFFGSGTQLSVL.

By share, this clonotype counts as medium-sized. Since the library was made to target alpha chains, this beta chain is a stray read and its abundance is not meaningful. The chain recombines TRBV5-1 with TRBJ1-6, with 8 bases that match TRBD1. The CDR3 is made up of 15 amino acids. CDR1 is SGHRS and CDR2 is YFSETQ in the germline V gene. V was clipped by 3 bases and J by 7 bases; unmatched bases: 6. The CDR3 loop is CASSWGQEPNSPLHF. The CDR3 DNA follows: TGCGCCAGCAGCTGGGGACAGGAACCAAATTCACCCCTCCACTTT.

Relative to its sample, this clonotype is medium-sized (0.01 to 0.1%). This beta chain was picked up by a library intended for alpha chains and is off target, so its count carries little meaning. The chain couples TRBV9 to TRBJ2-3, with a possible D match to TRBD2 (6 bases). Germline CDR1 and CDR2: SGDLS and YYNGEE. The V end was cut by 4 bases, the J end by 2 bases, with 20 bases between. The CDR3 totals 17 residues. DNA of the CDR3: TGTGCCAGCAGCCCCCCCGCCCGGGGGTTGGCCACAGATACGCAGTATTTT. This gives the protein CASSPPARGLATDTQYF.

This clonotype is classed as medium-sized. Found in a library prepared for alpha chains, this beta chain is an off-target read, and its abundance has little meaning. The chain recombines TRBV6-2 or TRBV6-3 with TRBJ2-3, with a possible D match to TRBD1 (6 bases). The CDR3 is made up of 12 amino acids. V dropped 10 bases and J dropped 5 bases, with 13 bases sitting between them. Germline V gene sequence: CDR1 MNHEY, CDR2 SVGEGT. CDR3 nucleotides: TGTGCCACCTCAGGGGAAAGAGATACGCAGTATTTT. Translation: CATSGERDTQYF.

This clonotype is medium-sized (0.01 to 0.1%) within its sample. Because this beta chain is a stray read in a library intended to capture alpha chains, its abundance should not be given much weight. The CDR3 spells CASSRGLAAQETQYF. CDR3 DNA sequence: TGTGCCAGCTCACGCGGCCTCGCCGCACAAGAGACCCAGTACTTC. The rearrangement uses TRBV18 and TRBJ2-5; D is undetermined. The germline V and J ends were trimmed by 4 bases and 2 bases, with 14 bases remaining between them. The CDR3 has 15 residues. From germline, CDR1 is KGHSH and CDR2 LQKENI.

Sample share makes this clonotype medium-sized. The library was prepared for alpha chains; this beta chain is a stray read, so its frequency means little. The chain is built from TRBV7-2 and TRBJ2-5, with D perhaps matching TRBD2 (6 bases). From germline, CDR1 is SGHTA and CDR2 FQGNSA. Trimming removed 5 bases at V and 4 bases at J, with 17 bases between. CDR3 size: 15 residues. The CDR3 coding sequence is TGTGCCAGCAGCGAATCCCACGGGGGACGAGAGACCCAGTACTTC. Translated, it gives CASSESHGGRETQYF. Full variable domain (rest looked up from reference TRBV7-2 and TRBJ2-5): GAGVSQSPSNKVTEKGKDVELRCDPISGHTALYWYRQSLGQGLEFLIYFQGNSAPDKSGLPSDRFSAERTGGSVSTLTIQRTQQEDSAVYLCASSESHGGRETQYFGPGTRLLVL.

This clonotype is termed medium-sized. This beta chain turned up in a library designed for alpha chains; as an off-target read, its abundance says little. The genes are TRBV7-9 and TRBJ2-3; the D is unclear. Germline-derived CDR1 and CDR2 are SEHNR and FQNEAQ (reference sequence). This CDR3 region has 13 residues. V lost 10 bases and J lost 5, with 16 bases in between. CDR3 residues: CATRTQSGDTQYF. The CDR3 coding sequence is TGTGCCACCCGGACCCAAAGTGGAGATACGCAGTATTTT.

By share of the sample, this clonotype is medium-sized. Being off target in a library aimed at alpha chains, this beta chain has a size of little meaning. This chain links TRBV18 with TRBJ1-4; D is unresolved. V was trimmed by 7 bases and J by 6 bases, leaving 12 bases between them. This CDR3 has 13 residues. From germline, CDR1 is KGHSH and CDR2 LQKENI. This CDR3 is CASCNSLDEKLFF. For the CDR3, the DNA is TGTGCCAGCTGCAACAGTCTAGATGAAAAACTGTTTTTT.